This T cell receptor (beta chain) was sequenced during a study of post-analysis software for immune sequencing data. General study points: About five TRBV segments (TRBV5-6, TRBV5-1 and TRBV20-1 among them) occurred more frequently in patients than in controls.

Note on this clonotype: Its antigen is not identified.

Each TCR beta cDNA library carried unique molecular identifiers. TCRdb fed the PCR reads into MiXCR, producing one record per CDR3 protein. Of approximately 360,000 distinct CDR3 sequences detected, around a third appear once; the ten largest clones hold about an eighth. The CDR3 consists of 15 residues. Unmatched junction bases numbered 12, after V lost 6 bases and J lost 8 bases. In germline, CDR1 is MNHEY, CDR2 SVGAGI. Material: blood. The rearrangement links TRBV6-5 to TRBJ2-1, with 8 bases matching TRBD1. This receptor was obtained from a girl aged 5 to 17 with multiple sclerosis. The CDR3 spells CASRLQGASSDEQFF. CDR3 bases: TGTGCCAGCAGATTGCAGGGGGCTTCAAGCGATGAGCAGTTCTTC.